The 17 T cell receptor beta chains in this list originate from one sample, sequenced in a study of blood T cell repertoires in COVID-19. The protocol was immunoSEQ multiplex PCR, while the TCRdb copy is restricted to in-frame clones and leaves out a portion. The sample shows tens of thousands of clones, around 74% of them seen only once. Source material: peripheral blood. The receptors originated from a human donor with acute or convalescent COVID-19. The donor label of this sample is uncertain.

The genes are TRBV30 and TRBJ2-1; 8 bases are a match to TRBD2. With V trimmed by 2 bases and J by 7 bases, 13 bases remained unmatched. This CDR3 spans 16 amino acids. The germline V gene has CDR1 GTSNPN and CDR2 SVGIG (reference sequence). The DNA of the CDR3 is TGTGCCTGGAGTTCACCCGGGACTAGAGCGCGGAATGAGCAGTTCTTC. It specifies CAWSSPGTRARNEQFF.

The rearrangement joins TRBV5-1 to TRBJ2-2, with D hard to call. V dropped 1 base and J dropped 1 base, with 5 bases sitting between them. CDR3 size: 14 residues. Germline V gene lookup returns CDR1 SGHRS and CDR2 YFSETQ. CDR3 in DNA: TGCGCCAGCAGCTTGCTTAGGAACACCGGGGAGCTGTTTTTT. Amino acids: CASSLLRNTGELFF.

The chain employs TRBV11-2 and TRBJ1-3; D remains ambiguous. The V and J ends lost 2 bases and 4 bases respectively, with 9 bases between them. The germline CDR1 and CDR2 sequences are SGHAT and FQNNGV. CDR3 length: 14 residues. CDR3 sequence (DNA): TGTGCCAGCAGCTTAAACCAGGCAGGAAACACCATATATTTT. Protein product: CASSLNQAGNTIYF.

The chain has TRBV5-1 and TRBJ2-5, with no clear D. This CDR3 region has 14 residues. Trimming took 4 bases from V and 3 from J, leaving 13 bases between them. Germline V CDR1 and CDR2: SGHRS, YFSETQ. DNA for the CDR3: TGCGCCAGCAGCCGTATCGACTCCAAAGAGACCCAGTACTTC. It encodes CASSRIDSKETQYF.

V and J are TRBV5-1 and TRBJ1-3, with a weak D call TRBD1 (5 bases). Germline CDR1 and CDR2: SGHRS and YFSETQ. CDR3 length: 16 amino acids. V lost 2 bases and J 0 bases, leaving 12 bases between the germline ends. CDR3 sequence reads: CASSLGARGSGNTIYF. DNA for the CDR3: TGCGCCAGCAGCTTAGGGGCGAGAGGCTCTGGAAACACCATATATTTT.

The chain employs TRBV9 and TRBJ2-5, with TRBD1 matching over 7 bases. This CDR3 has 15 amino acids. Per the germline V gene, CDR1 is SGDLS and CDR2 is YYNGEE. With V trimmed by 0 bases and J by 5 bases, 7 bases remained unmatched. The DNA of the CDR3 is TGTGCCAGCAGCGTAGAGAGGGGGCTGGGGGAGACCCAGTACTTC. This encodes CASSVERGLGETQYF.

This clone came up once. CDR3 sequence: CASSNRGPSGGTDTQYF. Written as DNA, the CDR3 is TGTGCCAGTAGTAACAGGGGGCCCTCCGGGGGCACAGATACGCAGTATTTT. The chain couples TRBV19 to TRBJ2-3; 9 nucleotides align to TRBD1. Trimming cost V 4 bases and J 1 base; bases outside gene matches: 9. The CDR3 is 17 amino acids. The germline V gene encodes CDR1 LNHDA and CDR2 SQIVND (reference sequence). The full variable domain, its missing parts supplied by reference TRBV19 and TRBJ2-3, is DGGITQSPKYLFRKEGQNVTLSCEQNLNHDAMYWYRQDPGQGLRLIYYSQIVNDFQKGDIAEGYSVSREKKESFPLTVTSAQKNPTAFYLCASSNRGPSGGTDTQYFGPGTRLTVL.

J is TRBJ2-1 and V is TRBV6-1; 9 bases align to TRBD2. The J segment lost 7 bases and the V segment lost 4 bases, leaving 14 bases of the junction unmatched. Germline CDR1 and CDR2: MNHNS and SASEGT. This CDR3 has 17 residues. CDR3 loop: CASSANLIAGDPNEQFF. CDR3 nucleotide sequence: TGTGCCAGCAGTGCTAATCTGATAGCGGGGGATCCGAATGAGCAGTTCTTC.

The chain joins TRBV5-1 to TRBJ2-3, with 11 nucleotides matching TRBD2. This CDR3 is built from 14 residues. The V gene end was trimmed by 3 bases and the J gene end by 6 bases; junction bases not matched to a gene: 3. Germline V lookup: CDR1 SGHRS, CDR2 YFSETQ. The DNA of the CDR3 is TGCGCCAGCAGCTCAGCTAGCGGGAGGGATACGCAGTATTTT. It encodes CASSSASGRDTQYF.

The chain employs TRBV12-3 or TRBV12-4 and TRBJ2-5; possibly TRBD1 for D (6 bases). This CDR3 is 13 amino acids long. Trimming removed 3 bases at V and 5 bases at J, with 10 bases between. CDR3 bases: TGTGCCAGCAGTTTTGATCAGGGGGAGACCCAGTACTTC. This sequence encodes CASSFDQGETQYF.

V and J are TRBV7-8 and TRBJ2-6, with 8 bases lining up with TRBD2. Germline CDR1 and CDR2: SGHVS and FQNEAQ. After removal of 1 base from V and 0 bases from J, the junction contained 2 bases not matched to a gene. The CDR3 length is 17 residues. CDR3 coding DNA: TGTGCCAGCAGCTTAGAAGCGGGAGTCTCTGGGGCCAACGTCCTGACTTTC. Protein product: CASSLEAGVSGANVLTF.

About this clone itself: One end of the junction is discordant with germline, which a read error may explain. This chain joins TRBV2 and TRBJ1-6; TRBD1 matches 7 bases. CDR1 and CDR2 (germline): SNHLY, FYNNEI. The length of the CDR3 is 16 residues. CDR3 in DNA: TGTGCCAGCAGTGGGGGACAGAGCTCCTATAATTCACCCCCCCACTTT. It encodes CASSGGQSSYNSPPHF.

The CDR3 DNA follows: TGTGCCAGCAGCTCCTGGGGTAGCGGGGCTGGGGCCAACGTCCTGACTTTC. Its translation: CASSSWGSGAGANVLTF. The chain carries TRBV7-3 and TRBJ2-6; 8 bases map to TRBD2. J lost 2 bases, V lost 4 bases, and 7 bases had no gene match. The CDR3 has 17 residues. Germline V lookup: CDR1 SGHTA, CDR2 FQGTGA.

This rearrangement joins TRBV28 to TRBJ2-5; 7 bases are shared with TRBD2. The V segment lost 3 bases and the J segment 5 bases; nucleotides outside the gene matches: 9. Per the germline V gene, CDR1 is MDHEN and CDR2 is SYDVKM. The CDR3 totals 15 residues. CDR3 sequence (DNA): TGTGCCAGCAGTTTTGAGCGGGACGGCGGTGAGACCCAGTACTTC. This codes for CASSFERDGGETQYF.

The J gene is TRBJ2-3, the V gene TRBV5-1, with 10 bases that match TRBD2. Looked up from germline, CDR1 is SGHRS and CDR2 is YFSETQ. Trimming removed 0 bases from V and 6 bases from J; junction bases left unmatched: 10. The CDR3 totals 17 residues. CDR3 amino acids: CASSLGGLARSGDTQYF. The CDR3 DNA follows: TGCGCCAGCAGCTTGGGGGGACTAGCGAGGTCAGGCGATACGCAGTATTTT. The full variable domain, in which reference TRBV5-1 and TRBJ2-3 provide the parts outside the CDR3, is KAGVTQTPRYLIKTRGQQVTLSCSPISGHRSVSWYQQTPGQGLQFLFEYFSETQRNKGNFPGRFSGRQFSNSRSEMNVSTLELGDSALYLCASSLGGLARSGDTQYFGPGTRLTVL.

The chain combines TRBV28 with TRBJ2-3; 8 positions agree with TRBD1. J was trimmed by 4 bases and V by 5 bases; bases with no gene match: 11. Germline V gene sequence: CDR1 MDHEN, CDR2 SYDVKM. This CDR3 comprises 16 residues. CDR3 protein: CASSSPGTGIADTQYF. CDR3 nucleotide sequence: TGTGCCAGCAGTAGTCCCGGGACAGGTATCGCAGATACGCAGTATTTT.

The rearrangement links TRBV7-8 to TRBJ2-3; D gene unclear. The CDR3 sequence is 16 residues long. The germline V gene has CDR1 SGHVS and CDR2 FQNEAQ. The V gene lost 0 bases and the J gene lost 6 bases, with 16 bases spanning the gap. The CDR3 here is CASSLAHRETQDTQYF. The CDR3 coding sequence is TGTGCCAGCAGCTTAGCCCATAGAGAGACACAGGATACGCAGTATTTT.